Listed below are T cell receptor beta chains from one sample, sequenced in a study of T cell repertoires in cytomegalovirus infection. Via MiXCR, TCRdb re-called the reads, giving one row per CDR3 protein. The table has some 700,000 distinct CDR3 sequences, 35% seen once. Source material: PBMCs. The receptors shown here come from a human donor in good health (CMV status not recorded). Some clones in this sample may be carry-over from other donors' samples. The CDR3 runs from the conserved cysteine through the conserved F or W. A D gene is named only where the DNA matches it firmly. For some rows the clone size is stated as once, few or many, or as a class when expanded; others skip it.

abundance: few
d_gene: TRBD2
j_gene: TRBJ2-1
v_gene: TRBV5-6
CDR3aa: CASSLGGPRGVAGIF
CDR3nt: TGTGCCAGCAGCTTGGGAGGGCCCCGGGGGGTCGCGGGTATCTTC

abundance: few
d_gene: -
j_gene: TRBJ2-7
v_gene: TRBV5-1
CDR3aa: CASSLGGGYSYEQYF
CDR3nt: TGCGCCAGCAGCTTAGGTGGAGGCTACTCCTACGAGCAGTACTTC

abundance: once
d_gene: -
j_gene: TRBJ1-1
v_gene: TRBV7-6
CDR3aa: CARWVWGNTEAFF
CDR3nt: TGTGCCAGGTGGGTTTGGGGGAACACTGAAGCTTTCTTT

abundance: many
d_gene: -
j_gene: TRBJ1-5
v_gene: TRBV7-2
CDR3aa: CASSFYSNQPQHF
CDR3nt: TGTGCCAGCAGCTTCTACAGCAATCAGCCCCAGCATTTT

abundance: -
d_gene: -
j_gene: TRBJ1-1
v_gene: TRBV12-3/TRBV12-4
CDR3aa: CASSPEGYVTEAFF
CDR3nt: TGTGCCAGCAGCCCTGAGGGGTACGTCACTGAAGCTTTCTTT

abundance: few
d_gene: TRBD1
j_gene: TRBJ2-2
v_gene: TRBV6-5
CDR3aa: CATTRQGATNTGELFF
CDR3nt: TGTGCCACAACTAGACAGGGGGCCACCAACACCGGGGAGCTGTTTTTT

abundance: -
d_gene: TRBD2
j_gene: TRBJ2-2
v_gene: TRBV7-2
CDR3aa: CASSTRAAGRPSGENTGELFF
CDR3nt: TGTGCCAGCAGCACGCGCGCGGCGGGGAGGCCTAGCGGGGAGAACACCGGGGAGCTGTTTTTT

abundance: once
d_gene: TRBD2
j_gene: TRBJ2-1
v_gene: TRBV7-8
CDR3aa: CASSFKPSGGLHEQFF
CDR3nt: TGTGCCAGCAGCTTTAAGCCTAGCGGGGGGCTTCATGAGCAGTTCTTC

abundance: few
d_gene: TRBD1
j_gene: TRBJ1-6
v_gene: TRBV7-2
CDR3aa: CASSFYRDRNSPLHF
CDR3nt: TGTGCCAGCAGCTTCTACCGGGACAGGAATTCACCCCTCCACTTT

abundance: -
d_gene: -
j_gene: TRBJ2-2
v_gene: TRBV6-5
CDR3aa: CASLKQNTGELFF
CDR3nt: TGTGCCAGCTTAAAACAGAACACCGGGGAGCTGTTTTTT

abundance: -
d_gene: -
j_gene: TRBJ1-2
v_gene: TRBV7-9
CDR3aa: CASRPLRGEPYGYTF
CDR3nt: TGTGCCAGCAGACCCTTAAGGGGGGAACCCTATGGCTACACCTTC

abundance: few
d_gene: TRBD2
j_gene: TRBJ2-2
v_gene: TRBV6-1
CDR3aa: CASSVMRGRNTGELFF
CDR3nt: TGTGCCAGCAGTGTCATGCGCGGGAGGAACACCGGGGAGCTGTTTTTT

abundance: -
d_gene: TRBD1
j_gene: TRBJ1-1
v_gene: TRBV19
CDR3aa: CASSRTGLAMNTEAFF
CDR3nt: TGTGCCAGTAGTAGGACAGGGCTGGCGATGAACACTGAAGCTTTCTTT

abundance: -
d_gene: -
j_gene: TRBJ1-3
v_gene: TRBV7-6
CDR3aa: CASSLGGFNTIYF
CDR3nt: TGTGCCAGCAGCTTAGGGGGATTCAACACCATATATTTT

abundance: -
d_gene: -
j_gene: TRBJ2-7
v_gene: TRBV4-1
CDR3aa: CASSQDRVAGEQYF
CDR3nt: TGCGCCAGCAGCCAAGACAGGGTCGCGGGCGAGCAGTACTTC

abundance: -
d_gene: -
j_gene: TRBJ2-7
v_gene: TRBV7-2
CDR3aa: CASSLVGLTYEQYF
CDR3nt: TGTGCCAGCAGCTTAGTAGGATTGACCTACGAGCAGTACTTC

abundance: -
d_gene: -
j_gene: TRBJ1-5
v_gene: TRBV7-6
CDR3aa: CASSFQPGGIQAGNQPQHF
CDR3nt: TGTGCCAGCAGCTTTCAGCCTGGGGGGATTCAGGCTGGCAATCAGCCCCAGCATTTT

abundance: many
d_gene: -
j_gene: TRBJ1-2
v_gene: TRBV18
CDR3aa: CASSPPINPGSYGYTF
CDR3nt: TGTGCCAGCTCACCACCGATCAATCCAGGGAGCTATGGCTACACCTTC

abundance: few
d_gene: -
j_gene: TRBJ2-1
v_gene: TRBV19
CDR3aa: CASSANTGRQGYEQFF
CDR3nt: TGTGCCAGTAGTGCCAACACGGGCCGGCAGGGTTATGAGCAGTTCTTC

abundance: few
d_gene: TRBD2
j_gene: TRBJ2-3
v_gene: TRBV5-1
CDR3aa: CASSPQGSGSIDTQYF
CDR3nt: TGCGCCAGCAGCCCCCAGGGGAGCGGGAGTATCGATACGCAGTATTTT

abundance: -
d_gene: -
j_gene: TRBJ1-3
v_gene: TRBV20-1
CDR3aa: CSAKQPSSGNTIYF
CDR3nt: TGCAGTGCAAAACAGCCGTCCTCTGGAAACACCATATATTTT

abundance: once
d_gene: TRBD1
j_gene: TRBJ1-5
v_gene: TRBV12-3/TRBV12-4
CDR3aa: CDSSLYGTGYQPQHF
CDR3nt: TGTGACAGCAGCCTATATGGGACAGGGTATCAGCCCCAGCATTTT

abundance: -
d_gene: -
j_gene: TRBJ2-4
v_gene: TRBV19
CDR3aa: CASSIRGVENIQYF
CDR3nt: TGTGCCAGTAGTATTAGAGGGGTTGAAAACATTCAGTACTTC

abundance: few
d_gene: -
j_gene: TRBJ2-3
v_gene: TRBV6-6
CDR3aa: CASSYRTSGTPKRGPDTQYF
CDR3nt: TGTGCCAGCAGTTACCGAACTTCCGGGACCCCGAAAAGAGGGCCAGATACGCAGTATTTT

abundance: few
d_gene: TRBD2
j_gene: TRBJ2-7
v_gene: TRBV29-1
CDR3aa: CSVEKAGATYEQYF
CDR3nt: TGCAGCGTTGAAAAGGCGGGAGCAACCTACGAGCAGTACTTC

abundance: -
d_gene: -
j_gene: TRBJ2-2
v_gene: TRBV28
CDR3aa: CASLQGSTGELFF
CDR3nt: TGTGCCAGCCTACAGGGTTCCACCGGGGAGCTGTTTTTT

abundance: -
d_gene: TRBD1
j_gene: TRBJ2-4
v_gene: TRBV10-3
CDR3aa: CAISDTGATKNIQYF
CDR3nt: TGTGCCATCAGTGATACAGGGGCTACGAAAAACATTCAGTACTTC

abundance: -
d_gene: TRBD1
j_gene: TRBJ1-1
v_gene: TRBV27
CDR3aa: CASSRGTERNTEAFF
CDR3nt: TGTGCCAGCAGTCGCGGGACAGAAAGGAACACTGAAGCTTTCTTT

abundance: -
d_gene: -
j_gene: TRBJ1-5
v_gene: TRBV6-1
CDR3aa: CASSESWGAQPQHF
CDR3nt: TGTGCCAGCAGTGAATCGTGGGGGGCCCAGCCCCAGCATTTT

abundance: many
d_gene: -
j_gene: TRBJ2-5
v_gene: TRBV11-3
CDR3aa: CASSSRDGQETQYF
CDR3nt: TGTGCCAGCAGCTCACGGGACGGCCAAGAGACCCAGTACTTC

abundance: -
d_gene: -
j_gene: TRBJ1-2
v_gene: TRBV28
CDR3aa: CASSLQGKDGYTF
CDR3nt: TGTGCCAGCAGTTTACAGGGGAAGGATGGCTACACCTTC

abundance: -
d_gene: -
j_gene: TRBJ2-3
v_gene: TRBV4-1
CDR3aa: CASSQDGASPKRTDKQYF
CDR3nt: TGCGCCAGCAGCCAAGATGGGGCGTCTCCGAAACGCACAGATAAGCAGTATTTT

abundance: -
d_gene: -
j_gene: TRBJ2-1
v_gene: TRBV6-6
CDR3aa: CASSDRARTASNEQFF
CDR3nt: TGTGCCAGCAGTGACCGCGCAAGGACAGCAAGCAATGAGCAGTTCTTC

abundance: -
d_gene: -
j_gene: TRBJ1-5
v_gene: TRBV14
CDR3aa: CASSQPGRNQPQHF
CDR3nt: TGTGCCAGCAGCCAACCGGGACGCAATCAGCCCCAGCATTTT

abundance: many
d_gene: -
j_gene: TRBJ2-6
v_gene: TRBV11-2
CDR3aa: CASSLGTPGLSSGANVLTF
CDR3nt: TGTGCCAGCAGCTTAGGGACCCCGGGATTGAGCTCTGGGGCCAACGTCCTGACTTTC

abundance: -
d_gene: TRBD2
j_gene: TRBJ2-7
v_gene: TRBV5-1
CDR3aa: CASSGGLAAYEQYF
CDR3nt: TGCGCCAGCAGCGGCGGACTAGCTGCCTACGAGCAGTACTTC

abundance: -
d_gene: TRBD2
j_gene: TRBJ2-7
v_gene: TRBV12-3/TRBV12-4
CDR3aa: CASSLGLAGESPPYF
CDR3nt: TGTGCCAGCAGTTTAGGCCTAGCGGGAGAGAGCCCCCCGTACTTC

abundance: -
d_gene: TRBD1
j_gene: TRBJ1-5
v_gene: TRBV25-1
CDR3aa: CASSEMEGTGRLYSNQPQHF
CDR3nt: TGTGCCAGCAGTGAAATGGAGGGGACAGGGAGACTCTATAGCAATCAGCCCCAGCATTTT

abundance: few
d_gene: -
j_gene: TRBJ1-2
v_gene: TRBV6-1
CDR3aa: CASTLGGVSDGYTF
CDR3nt: TGTGCCAGCACCCTAGGGGGGGTGTCAGACGGCTACACCTTC

abundance: -
d_gene: TRBD1
j_gene: TRBJ1-5
v_gene: TRBV19
CDR3aa: CASSIKRGSGGLAHFNQPQHF
CDR3nt: TGTGCCAGTAGTATCAAACGGGGGTCAGGGGGCCTCGCCCATTTTAATCAGCCCCAGCATTTT

abundance: few
d_gene: -
j_gene: TRBJ1-1
v_gene: TRBV19
CDR3aa: CASSSGRNPEAFF
CDR3nt: TGTGCCAGTAGTAGCGGTAGGAACCCTGAAGCTTTCTTT

abundance: few
d_gene: -
j_gene: TRBJ1-2
v_gene: TRBV7-6
CDR3aa: CASSLSTGQGYTF
CDR3nt: TGTGCCAGCAGCTTAAGTACCGGACAGGGCTACACCTTC

abundance: once
d_gene: -
j_gene: TRBJ1-5
v_gene: TRBV12-3/TRBV12-4
CDR3aa: CASTRGGSNQPQHF
CDR3nt: TGTGCCAGCACCCGGGGGGGGAGCAATCAGCCCCAGCATTTT

abundance: -
d_gene: TRBD1
j_gene: TRBJ2-5
v_gene: TRBV11-2
CDR3aa: CASSLGDRAKETQYF
CDR3nt: TGTGCCAGCAGCTTAGGGGACAGGGCCAAAGAGACCCAGTACTTC

abundance: few
d_gene: -
j_gene: TRBJ1-5
v_gene: TRBV28
CDR3aa: CASSSAGEQPQHF
CDR3nt: TGTGCCAGCAGTTCGGCGGGTGAGCAGCCCCAGCATTTT

abundance: -
d_gene: -
j_gene: TRBJ2-2
v_gene: TRBV11-1
CDR3aa: CASSQIRNTGELFF
CDR3nt: TGTGCCAGCAGCCAGATAAGAAACACCGGGGAGCTGTTTTTT

abundance: few
d_gene: -
j_gene: TRBJ1-1
v_gene: TRBV6-1
CDR3aa: CASSSGWATEAFF
CDR3nt: TGTGCCAGCAGTTCAGGTTGGGCCACTGAAGCTTTCTTT

abundance: -
d_gene: TRBD2
j_gene: TRBJ2-7
v_gene: TRBV7-9
CDR3aa: CASSLRAGLAGEGAKQYF
CDR3nt: TGTGCCAGCAGCTTAAGGGCCGGACTAGCGGGGGAGGGAGCCAAGCAGTACTTC

abundance: -
d_gene: TRBD2
j_gene: TRBJ2-3
v_gene: TRBV7-9
CDR3aa: CASSLVLRLAGAPDTQYF
CDR3nt: TGTGCCAGCAGCTTAGTTCTTCGACTAGCGGGAGCCCCAGATACGCAGTATTTT

abundance: -
d_gene: -
j_gene: TRBJ1-2
v_gene: TRBV25-1
CDR3aa: CASSGSRILTF
CDR3nt: TGTGCCAGCAGTGGATCCAGGATACTCACCTTC

abundance: few
d_gene: -
j_gene: TRBJ2-7
v_gene: TRBV28
CDR3aa: CASSLGELGAYEQYF
CDR3nt: TGTGCCAGCAGTTTAGGGGAGCTCGGAGCCTACGAGCAGTACTTC